The 6 T cell receptor beta chains below come from one sample, sequenced in a study of beta chain features in type 1 diabetes. Every isolated RNA sample was fully reverse transcribed, so sequencing captured expressed TCRB transcripts. This table comes from immunoSEQ multiplex PCR, and its TCRdb copy is limited to in-frame clones, with some not included. The sample lists roughly 240,000 clones, around 68% seen once, with 0.053% in the top ten. Sequenced: naive CD4+ T cells from blood. The receptors here all came from a man younger than 45 in good health.

The table lists this clone with a few counts. The chain couples TRBV29-1 to TRBJ2-1; TRBD2 is a possible D gene (6 bases). With 6 bases removed from V and 0 bases from J, the gap between germline ends came to 12 bases. The CDR3 totals 14 residues. Germline V CDR1 and CDR2: SQVTM, ANQGSEA. The CDR3 DNA is TGCAGCGTGGGGACTGAGAACTCCTACAATGAGCAGTTCTTC. Amino acids: CSVGTENSYNEQFF.

This clone appeared a single time. The chain carries TRBV15 and TRBJ2-2; D is ambiguous. Trimming removed 5 bases at V and 6 bases at J, with 7 bases between. The CDR3 runs to 12 residues. Per the germline V gene, CDR1 is LNHNV and CDR2 is YYDKDF (reference sequence). The CDR3 region is CATSWMAGELFF. In DNA form, the CDR3 reads TGTGCCACCAGCTGGATGGCCGGGGAGCTGTTTTTT.

The V gene is TRBV9, the J gene TRBJ2-5; 10 bases are shared with TRBD2. Trimming took 0 bases from V and 0 from J; bases not matched to a gene: 5. Germline-derived CDR1 and CDR2 are SGDLS and YYNGEE. The CDR3 extends over 17 amino acids. Here the CDR3 DNA reads TGTGCCAGCAGCGTAGCTAGCGGGAGTTTGAACCAAGAGACCCAGTACTTC. Its protein is CASSVASGSLNQETQYF.

This chain joins TRBV29-1 and TRBJ2-1; TRBD1 matches at 7 bases. Germline CDR1 and CDR2: SQVTM and ANQGSEA. J was trimmed by 0 bases and V by 3 bases; bases with no gene match: 11. There are 17 residues in the CDR3. The CDR3 DNA reads as TGCAGCGTTGATGAGGGGGCGAGCGTAAGCTCCTACAATGAGCAGTTCTTC. It is translated as CSVDEGASVSSYNEQFF.

This clone was observed a handful of times. The rearrangement uses TRBV14 and TRBJ1-2; 8 nucleotides align to TRBD1. CDR3 length equals 14 residues. Trimming cost V 2 bases and J 4 bases; bases outside gene matches: 3. Germline V lookup: CDR1 SGHDN, CDR2 FVKESK. CDR3 bases: TGTGCCAGCAGCCAAACTACAGGGGGCTATGGCTACACCTTC. This codes for CASSQTTGGYGYTF.

The chain carries TRBV11-2 and TRBJ2-7; D is possibly TRBD1 or TRBD2 (6 bases each). This CDR3 comprises 14 residues. Trimming left V 0 bases short and J 6 bases short, with 12 bases between. CDR1 SGHAT and CDR2 FQNNGV come from the germline V gene. The CDR3 protein is CASSLDPGAGEQYF. CDR3 DNA: TGTGCCAGCAGCTTAGATCCGGGGGCCGGCGAGCAGTACTTC.